This paragraph covers one T cell receptor (beta chain) sequence. The target antigen is unknown. Germline V gives CDR1 SEHNR, CDR2 FQNEAQ (reference sequence). V dropped 5 bases and J dropped 6; count of bases not matched to a gene: 4. The length of the CDR3 is 14 residues. Libraries were prepared by immunoSEQ multiplex PCR; TCRdb keeps only in-frame clonotypes and omits some of them. Here the sample spans some 40,000 clones, roughly 90% being singletons. The data were obtained in a study of graft-versus-host responses after intestinal transplantation. Turning to the study itself: Each recipient received anti-thymocyte globulin induction, then tacrolimus and steroids for about three years.

Study results and caveats: The study associated peak circulating GvH clone levels with early post-transplant HvG declines.

This clonotype was sampled from a human patient who received an intestinal transplant, so some T cells may come from the graft donor. Material: PBMCs, obtained 524 days after transplant. The chain couples TRBV7-9 to TRBJ1-6; 7 bases map to TRBD1. CDR3 amino acids: CASSLGQFNSPLHF. The CDR3 DNA is TGTGCCAGCAGCCTGGGACAGTTTAATTCACCCCTCCACTTT. The full variable domain, its missing parts supplied by reference TRBV7-9 and TRBJ1-6, is DTGVSQNPRHKITKRGQNVTFRCDPISEHNRLYWYRQTLGQGPEFLTYFQNEAQLEKSRLLSDRFSAERPKGSFSTLEIQRTEQGDSAMYLCASSLGQFNSPLHFGNGTRLTVT.